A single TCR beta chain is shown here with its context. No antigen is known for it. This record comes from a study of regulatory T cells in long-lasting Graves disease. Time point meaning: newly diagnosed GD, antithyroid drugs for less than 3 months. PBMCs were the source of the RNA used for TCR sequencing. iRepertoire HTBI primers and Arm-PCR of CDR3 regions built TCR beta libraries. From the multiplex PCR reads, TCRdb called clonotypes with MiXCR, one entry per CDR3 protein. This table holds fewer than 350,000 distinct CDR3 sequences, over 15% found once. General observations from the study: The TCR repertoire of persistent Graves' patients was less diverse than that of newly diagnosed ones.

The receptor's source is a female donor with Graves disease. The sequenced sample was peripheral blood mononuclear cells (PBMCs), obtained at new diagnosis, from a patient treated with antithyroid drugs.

This CDR3 reads CASSYSDRELSTDTQYF. As DNA, the CDR3 is TGTGCCAGCAGTTACTCGGACAGGGAACTTAGCACAGATACGCAGTATTTT. This rearrangement joins TRBV6-5 to TRBJ2-3; 8 bases agree with TRBD1. The V gene's germline CDR1 is MNHEY and CDR2 SVGAGI. The CDR3 has 17 amino acids. Trimming took 0 bases from V and 0 from J; bases not matched to a gene: 5.